This TCR beta chain was observed in a study of cytomegalovirus exposure and HLA in healthy donors. Looked up from germline, CDR1 is MGHRA and CDR2 is YSYEKL. With 2 bases clipped from V and 10 bases from J, the junction kept 11 bases outside the gene matches. The CDR3 is made up of 16 amino acids. Repertoires were generated with immunoSEQ multiplex PCR, while TCRdb's copy carries only in-frame clones and drops some. The sample yields 200,000 to 250,000 clones, approximately 86% seen once. Sequenced sample: PBMCs. The chain recombines TRBV4-1 with TRBJ2-1; 10 bases are a match to TRBD2. This TCR came from a woman aged 18-30 years in good health and CMV-seronegative. Here the CDR3 DNA reads TGCGCCAGCAGCCAATCGGGGCTAGCGGGAGTCGGGGAGCAGTTCTTC. The encoded protein is CASSQSGLAGVGEQFF.